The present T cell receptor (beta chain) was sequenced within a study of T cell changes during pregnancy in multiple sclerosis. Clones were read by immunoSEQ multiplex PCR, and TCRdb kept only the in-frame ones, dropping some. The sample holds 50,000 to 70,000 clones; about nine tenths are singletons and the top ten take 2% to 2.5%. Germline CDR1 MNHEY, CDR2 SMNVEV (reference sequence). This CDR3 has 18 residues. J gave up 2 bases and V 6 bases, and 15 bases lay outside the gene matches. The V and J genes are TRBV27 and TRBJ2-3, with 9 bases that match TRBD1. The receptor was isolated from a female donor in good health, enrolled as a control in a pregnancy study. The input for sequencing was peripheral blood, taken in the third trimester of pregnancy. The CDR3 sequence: CASSIRWLGTGFTDTQYF. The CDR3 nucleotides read TGTGCCAGCAGCATTAGATGGCTCGGGACAGGGTTCACAGATACGCAGTATTTT.